This TCR beta chain was observed in a study of blood T cell repertoires in COVID-19. Study-wide context: The samples span acute and convalescent COVID-19 from the United States, Italy and Spain. T cells, B-cell-depleted T cells, or PBMCs provided the cDNA or gDNA that served as material.

The V and J ends lost 2 bases and 3 bases, in that order; junction bases with no gene match: 13. The CDR3 loop spans 19 amino acids. Authors' data handling: Quantification of nucleated cells was approximated via reference gene primer amplification. The data were produced by immunoSEQ multiplex PCR, yet TCRdb's version contains in-frame clones alone and is incomplete. Clonal size and the V and J genes are those of that table, whereas D and trimming came from the DNA. The sample includes some 120,000 clones, just under 80% seen only once; the top ten take 25%. The sequenced material came from peripheral blood. This receptor was taken from a human donor in a cohort sampled during active COVID-19. This chain links TRBV23-1 with TRBJ2-3, with 11 bases aligning to TRBD2. Being an ORF, TRBV23-1 has a function that is uncertain. CDR3 nucleotides: TGCGCCAGCAGTCAACGATTCAATTTAGCGGGAGGGCCAACAGATACGCAGTATTTT. This encodes CASSQRFNLAGGPTDTQYF.